What follows are 23 T cell receptor beta chains derived from one specimen sequenced in a study of OX40 agonist ivuxolimab in advanced cancers. Sequencing used immunoSEQ multiplex PCR; TCRdb keeps in-frame clones, though not all of them. In the table there are tens of thousands of clones, 90% to 95% of which are singletons. Here the sequenced sample was CD4+ or CD8+ T cells sorted from blood, taken in a trial of the OX40 agonist ivuxolimab. The receptors originated from an adult with an advanced solid tumor such as melanoma, head and neck, liver or kidney cancer.

The chain carries TRBV19 and TRBJ2-3; the D gene is possibly TRBD2 (5 bases). CDR3 length equals 15 residues. Germline loops: CDR1 LNHDA, CDR2 SQIVND (reference sequence). V was pared by 3 bases and J by 0 bases, with 10 bases between. The CDR3 DNA sequence: TGTGCCAGTAGTATCATTCGAGGGAGCACAGATACGCAGTATTTT. This encodes CASSIIRGSTDTQYF.

The chain couples TRBV28 to TRBJ2-7; TRBD1 agrees at 8 bases. CDR3 length: 14 amino acids. In germline, CDR1 is MDHEN, CDR2 SYDVKM. With V trimmed by 6 bases and J by 3 bases, 7 bases remained unmatched. The CDR3 loop is CASRSQGGFYEQYF. The DNA of the CDR3 is TGTGCCAGCAGATCACAGGGGGGATTCTACGAGCAGTACTTC.

The V gene is TRBV7-9, the J gene TRBJ2-7; 11 bases agree with TRBD2. V gave up 3 bases and J gave up 5 bases; unmatched junction bases: 6. Looked up from germline, CDR1 is SEHNR and CDR2 is FQNEAQ (reference sequence). The CDR3 extends over 15 amino acids. The CDR3 sequence is CASSFGLAGGNEQYF. In nucleotides, the CDR3 is TGTGCCAGCAGCTTTGGACTAGCGGGTGGCAACGAGCAGTACTTC.

The rearrangement uses TRBV9 and TRBJ2-3; 7 bases fit TRBD1. CDR3 size: 16 residues. The ends lost 3 bases at V and 2 bases at J; junction bases unmatched: 9. Looked up from germline, CDR1 is SGDLS and CDR2 is YYNGEE. The CDR3 nucleotides are TGTGCCAGCAGCGAAACGGACAGGAGGATCACAGATACGCAGTATTTT. Protein product: CASSETDRRITDTQYF. Full variable domain (remainder filled in from reference TRBV9 and TRBJ2-3): DSGVTQTPKHLITATGQRVTLRCSPRSGDLSVYWYQQSLDQGLQFLIQYYNGEERAKGNILERFSAQQFPDLHSELNLSSLELGDSALYFCASSETDRRITDTQYFGPGTRLTVL.

This clone showed up just once. The V call is TRBV5-1, the J call TRBJ2-7, with a possible D match to TRBD1 (5 bases). Trimming took off 7 bases at V and 5 bases at J, with 16 bases between the two ends. CDR3 length equals 13 residues. CDR1 is SGHRS, CDR2 YFSETQ, per germline. CDR3 DNA: TGCGCCAGCGCCGAACGCAGGGTCCACGAGCAGTACTTC. Its protein is CASAERRVHEQYF.

This clone was seen once. The chain employs TRBV4-2 and TRBJ2-3; the D gene could be TRBD1 or TRBD2 (5 bases each). Trimming removed 4 bases at V and 8 bases at J, with 25 bases between. Per germline, CDR1 LGHNA and CDR2 YNFKEQ. This CDR3 is built from 17 residues. In nucleotides, the CDR3 is TGTGCCAGCAGCCCCGTGGGGGTAGCCTTCTTTTCAATTACGCAGTATTTT. This gives the protein CASSPVGVAFFSITQYF.

The gene calls are TRBV30 and TRBJ2-7, with D perhaps assigned TRBD1 or TRBD2 (5 bases each). The CDR3 covers 11 residues. Trimming took off 5 bases at V and 6 bases at J, with 11 bases between the two ends. Germline loops: CDR1 GTSNPN, CDR2 SVGIG (reference sequence). CDR3 sequence: CAWGTAREQYF. The DNA for the CDR3 is TGTGCCTGGGGGACGGCCCGCGAGCAGTACTTC.

This chain connects TRBV12-2 to TRBJ2-1. TRBV12-2 is a known pseudogene. The CDR3 consists of 11 residues. The CDR3 region is CASHKGDEQFF. Written as DNA, the CDR3 is TGTGCAAGTCACAAAGGCGATGAGCAGTTCTTC.

This chain connects TRBV6-4 to TRBJ2-2; D remains unclear. CDR1 MRHNA and CDR2 SNTAGT come from the germline V gene. This CDR3 is 14 amino acids long. Between the trimmed V and J ends, which lost 2 bases and 7 bases, there was a span of 11 bases. The CDR3 here is CASSDEPGVGELFF. The CDR3 region has the DNA TGTGCCAGCAGTGACGAGCCTGGGGTCGGGGAGCTGTTTTTT.

The chain is built from TRBV6-1 and TRBJ2-7; D ambiguous. V lost 2 bases and J lost 5, with 19 bases in between. This CDR3 comprises 16 residues. Looked up from germline, CDR1 is MNHNS and CDR2 is SASEGT. The CDR3 DNA sequence: TGTGCCAGCAGTGAAAGAGCCGCGAGGATGGGCCACGAGCAGTACTTC. Its translation: CASSERAARMGHEQYF.

The chain has TRBV5-6 and TRBJ2-7, with TRBD1 matching 7 bases. The CDR3 is 15 residues long. Germline CDR1 SGHDT, CDR2 YYEEEE. J lost 2 bases, V lost 7 bases, and 12 bases had no gene match. The CDR3 sequence is CASGRQGYSAYEQYF. The DNA for the CDR3 is TGTGCCAGCGGCAGACAGGGCTATTCCGCCTACGAGCAGTACTTC.

The rearrangement links TRBV5-1 to TRBJ2-6; no firm D call. This CDR3 region has 14 residues. V dropped 5 bases and J dropped 0 bases, with 6 bases sitting between them. Germline V CDR1 and CDR2: SGHRS, YFSETQ. In DNA form, the CDR3 reads TGCGCCAGCAGGGAGCACTCTGGGGCCAACGTCCTGACTTTC. This sequence encodes CASREHSGANVLTF.

This sequence joins TRBV28 and TRBJ2-3; the D call may be TRBD1 or TRBD2 (5 bases each). The length of the CDR3 is 16 residues. V lost 3 bases, J lost 3 bases, and 16 bases lay in between. Germline V gene sequence: CDR1 MDHEN, CDR2 SYDVKM. In DNA form, the CDR3 reads TGTGCCAGCAGTTTGGGGATCGTGGGGGATACAGATACGCAGTATTTT. Protein sequence: CASSLGIVGDTDTQYF. Drawing the rest from reference TRBV28 and TRBJ2-3, the complete variable domain is DVKVTQSSRYLVKRTGEKVFLECVQDMDHENMFWYRQDPGLGLRLIYFSYDVKMKEKGDIPEGYSVSREKKERFSLILESASTNQTSMYLCASSLGIVGDTDTQYFGPGTRLTVL.

This rearrangement joins TRBV7-9 to TRBJ2-4, with D possibly matching TRBD2 (5 bases). Germline CDR1 reads SEHNR; CDR2 reads FQNEAQ (reference sequence). This CDR3 is 15 amino acids long. Trimming left V 5 bases short and J 7 bases short, with 18 bases between. CDR3 bases: TGTGCCAGCAGCCCCCCATTGGAGGAACGGAACATTCAGTACTTC. Amino acid sequence: CASSPPLEERNIQYF.

The rearrangement uses TRBV2 and TRBJ2-2; D tentatively fits TRBD1 or TRBD2 (5 bases each). Trimming removed 3 bases at V and 6 bases at J, with 14 bases between. Germline V gene sequence: CDR1 SNHLY, CDR2 FYNNEI. The CDR3 extends over 15 amino acids. CDR3 coding DNA: TGTGCCAGCAGTGACGGGGCATTGAGGGCCGGGGAGCTGTTTTTT. It translates to CASSDGALRAGELFF.

This clone was observed a few times. The chain combines TRBV30 with TRBJ1-5; no clear D. Germline CDR1 reads GTSNPN; CDR2 reads SVGIG (reference sequence). This CDR3 is 12 amino acids long. Trimming took off 3 bases at V and 6 bases at J, with 9 bases between the two ends. CDR3 coding DNA: TGTGCCTGGAGCATCCCAGGTCAGCCCCAGCATTTT. Amino acid sequence: CAWSIPGQPQHF. Supplemented by reference TRBV30 and TRBJ1-5, the full variable domain reads SQTIHQWPATLVQPVGSPLSLECTVEGTSNPNLYWYRQAAGRGLQLLFYSVGIGQISSEVPQNLSASRPQDRQFILSSKKLLLSDSGFYLCAWSIPGQPQHFGDGTRLSIL.

The chain combines TRBV9 with TRBJ2-1; 8 nucleotides line up with TRBD2. The CDR3 sequence is 15 residues long. Germline CDR1 and CDR2: SGDLS and YYNGEE. V gave up 0 bases and J gave up 9 bases; unmatched junction bases: 8. The CDR3 is CASSVAPGLEGEQFF. CDR3 nucleotide sequence: TGTGCCAGCAGCGTAGCTCCGGGACTAGAGGGTGAGCAGTTCTTC.

The chain carries TRBV2 and TRBJ2-7, with 12 nucleotides matching TRBD2. V shed 7 bases and J 7 bases; nucleotides not matched to a gene: 8. This CDR3 comprises 14 residues. Germline V gene lookup returns CDR1 SNHLY and CDR2 FYNNEI. The CDR3 nucleotides read TGTGCCAGCACCGGACTAGCGGGACGTGGGGAGCAGTACTTC. It is translated as CASTGLAGRGEQYF.

The chain links TRBV10-3 to TRBJ1-3; possible D gene TRBD1, 6 bases. The V gene lost 8 bases and the J gene lost 4 bases, with 12 bases spanning the gap. Per the germline V gene, CDR1 is ENHRY and CDR2 is SYGVKD. The CDR3 is 13 residues long. CDR3 bases: TGTGCCATCTCTGGACAGCCCGGAAACACCATATATTTT. This gives the protein CAISGQPGNTIYF.

The chain has TRBV18 and TRBJ2-3; D gene unclear. The germline gives CDR1 KGHSH, CDR2 LQKENI. Between the trimmed V and J ends, which lost 0 bases and 0 bases, there was a span of 4 bases. CDR3 length: 14 amino acids. The CDR3 DNA is TGTGCCAGCTCACCACCGGTTAGCACAGATACGCAGTATTTT. Amino acids: CASSPPVSTDTQYF.

The rearrangement links TRBV5-6 to TRBJ1-3; D is ambiguous. Deletions cut 1 base from V and 2 bases from J, with 10 bases between. Germline V gene lookup returns CDR1 SGHDT and CDR2 YYEEEE. The CDR3 consists of 15 residues. The chain's CDR3 is CASSLSQIAGNTIYF. The CDR3 DNA follows: TGTGCCAGCAGCTTGTCACAGATCGCTGGAAACACCATATATTTT.

V usage is TRBV28 and J usage is TRBJ2-7; D ambiguous. V was shortened by 8 bases and J by 0 bases, with 20 bases between the two germline ends. From germline, CDR1 is MDHEN and CDR2 SYDVKM. The length of the CDR3 is 16 residues. This CDR3 is CASRTPTPSRSYEQYF. The CDR3 DNA follows: TGTGCCAGCCGTACCCCCACTCCGAGTCGCTCCTACGAGCAGTACTTC.

The V call is TRBV7-2, the J call TRBJ2-1; tentative D call: TRBD2 (5 bases). Trimming took 4 bases from V and 7 from J, leaving 5 bases between them. There are 11 residues in the CDR3. The germline gives CDR1 SGHTA, CDR2 FQGNSA. This chain's CDR3 is CASSSGNEQFF. CDR3 bases: TGTGCCAGCAGCTCGGGAAATGAGCAGTTCTTC.